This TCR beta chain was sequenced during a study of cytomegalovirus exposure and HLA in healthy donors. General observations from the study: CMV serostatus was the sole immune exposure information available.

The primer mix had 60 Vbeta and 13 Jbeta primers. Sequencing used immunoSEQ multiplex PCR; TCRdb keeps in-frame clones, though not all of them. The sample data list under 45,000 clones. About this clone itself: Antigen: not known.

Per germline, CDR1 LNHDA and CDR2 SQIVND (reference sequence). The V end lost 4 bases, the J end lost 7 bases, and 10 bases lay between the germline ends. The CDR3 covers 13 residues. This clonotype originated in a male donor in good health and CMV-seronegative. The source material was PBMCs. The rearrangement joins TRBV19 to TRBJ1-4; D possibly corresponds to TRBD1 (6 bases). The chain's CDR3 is CASSTDRSEKLFF. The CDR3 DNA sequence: TGTGCCAGTAGTACCGACAGGTCTGAAAAACTGTTTTTT. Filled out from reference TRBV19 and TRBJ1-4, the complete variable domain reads DGGITQSPKYLFRKEGQNVTLSCEQNLNHDAMYWYRQDPGQGLRLIYYSQIVNDFQKGDIAEGYSVSREKKESFPLTVTSAQKNPTAFYLCASSTDRSEKLFFGSGTQLSVL.